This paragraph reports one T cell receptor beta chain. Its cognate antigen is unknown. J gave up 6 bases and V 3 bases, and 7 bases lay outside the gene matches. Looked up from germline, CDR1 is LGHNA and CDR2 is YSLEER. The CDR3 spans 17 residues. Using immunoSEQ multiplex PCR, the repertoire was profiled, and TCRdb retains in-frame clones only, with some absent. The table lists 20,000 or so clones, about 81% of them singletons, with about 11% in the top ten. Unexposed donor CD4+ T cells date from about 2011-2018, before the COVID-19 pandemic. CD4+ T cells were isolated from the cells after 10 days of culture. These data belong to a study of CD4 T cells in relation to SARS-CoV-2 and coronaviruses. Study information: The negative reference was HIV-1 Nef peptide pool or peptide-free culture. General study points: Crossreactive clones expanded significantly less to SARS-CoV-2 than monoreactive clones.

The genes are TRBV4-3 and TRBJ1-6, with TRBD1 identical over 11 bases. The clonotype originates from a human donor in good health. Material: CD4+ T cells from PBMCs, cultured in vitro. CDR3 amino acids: CASSQQAGTGGNSPLHF. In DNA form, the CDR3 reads TGCGCCAGCAGCCAGCAGGCCGGGACAGGGGGTAATTCACCCCTCCACTTT.